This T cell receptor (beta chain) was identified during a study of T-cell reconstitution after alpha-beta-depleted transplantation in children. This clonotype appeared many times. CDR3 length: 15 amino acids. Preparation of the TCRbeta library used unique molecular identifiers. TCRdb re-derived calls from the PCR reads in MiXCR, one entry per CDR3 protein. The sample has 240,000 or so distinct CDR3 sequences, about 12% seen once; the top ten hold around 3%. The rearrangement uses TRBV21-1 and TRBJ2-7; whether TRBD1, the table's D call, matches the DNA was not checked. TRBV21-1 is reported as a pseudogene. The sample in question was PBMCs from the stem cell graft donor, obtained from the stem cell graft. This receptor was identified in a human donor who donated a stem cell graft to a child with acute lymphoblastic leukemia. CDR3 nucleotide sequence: TGTGCCAGCAGCCCCTGTGGGACAGGGCGCTACGAGCAGTACTTC. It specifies CASSPCGTGRYEQYF.